A selection of T cell receptor beta chains follows, all from one sample in a study of blood T cells in healthy people across ages. TCRdb fed the 5' RACE reads into MiXCR, producing one record per CDR3 protein. The profile shows approximately 830,000 distinct CDR3 sequences, about 59% of them singletons. The sample comprised blood. These receptor sequences come from a man aged 25-40 years in good health. CDR3s leave out the opening cysteine and the closing phenylalanine or tryptophan. D genes are given only for firm matches.

j_gene	v_gene	d_gene	CDR3aa
TRBJ2-5	TRBV11-2	.	ASSRNPGVQETQY
TRBJ1-1	TRBV6-2/TRBV6-3	.	ASNKKGPGGNTEAF
TRBJ1-6	TRBV9	.	ASSPRGQPYNSPLH
TRBJ2-7	TRBV7-2	.	ASSSNGGGAYEQY
TRBJ1-5	TRBV10-3	.	AIREERGNQPQH
TRBJ2-1	TRBV4-1	TRBD2	ASKGWTGGPSNEQF
TRBJ1-2	TRBV7-2	.	ASSLGNLAGYGYT
TRBJ2-7	TRBV6-5	TRBD2	ASSYPTGRSAGGSSYEQY
TRBJ1-5	TRBV30	.	AWSLSLTQPQH
.	TRBV7-9	TRBD1	ACSLASQTGNIQY
TRBJ2-7	TRBV28	.	ASSLPQYEQY
TRBJ1-2	TRBV10-3	.	AISTTENYGYT
TRBJ1-2	TRBV20-1	.	SAREDVYGYT
TRBJ2-3	TRBV12-3/TRBV12-4	TRBD1	ASKGTGGTTGTQY
TRBJ2-7	TRBV4-3	.	ASSPEFDYEQY
TRBJ1-2	TRBV27	.	ASSLFPGANYGYT
TRBJ1-2	TRBV20-1	TRBD1	SASRTGDMWGYT
TRBJ1-2	TRBV4-2	.	ASSQEYTNHPYGYT
TRBJ2-7	TRBV6-7	.	ASTPGTYSYEQY
TRBJ1-2	TRBV14	.	ASSLLDIYGYT
TRBJ2-5	TRBV4-3	.	ASSQGAGMVQETQY
TRBJ1-4	TRBV20-1	.	SAPRPRGRIVAHHSATNEKLF
TRBJ1-6	TRBV7-2	.	ASSFSDYNSPLH
TRBJ2-1	TRBV9	.	ANSRNVQNSNEQF
TRBJ2-3	TRBV9	.	ASSEGQPTGTDTQY
TRBJ1-1	TRBV7-2	TRBD1	ASSISGTANTEAF
TRBJ2-3	TRBV10-3	TRBD2	AIKRGGADADTQY
TRBJ2-3	TRBV24-1	.	APSEPPEDTQY
TRBJ1-2	TRBV4-2	.	ASSQEPAELSGYT
TRBJ2-4	TRBV29-1	.	SVVWGNIQY
TRBJ1-5	TRBV6-2/TRBV6-3	.	ASSDSGGNQPQH
TRBJ2-1	TRBV5-1	TRBD1	ASSLDRGQGANEQF
TRBJ1-2	TRBV9	TRBD1	ASSAQGAYYGYT
TRBJ1-1	TRBV28	.	ASSTLGGGGGTEAF
TRBJ2-7	TRBV10-3	TRBD1	AISESGTGGYEQY
TRBJ2-5	TRBV7-2	TRBD2	ASSLISGGPGETQY
TRBJ2-5	TRBV11-2	.	ASSLRIKETQY
TRBJ1-5	TRBV6-2/TRBV6-3	.	ASSYGREKDQPQH
TRBJ2-3	TRBV20-1	TRBD2	SARDRLAGTDTQY
TRBJ1-5	TRBV15	.	ATSRGGGRQPQH
TRBJ2-7	TRBV4-3	.	ASSQEPASYLEQY
TRBJ2-1	TRBV7-6	.	ASSLAYRVYNEQF
TRBJ2-7	TRBV5-1	TRBD1	ASSLRQGASHEQY
TRBJ2-3	TRBV20-1	TRBD1	SARMTGTGEGADTQY
TRBJ1-1	TRBV27	.	ASSLSPYTEAF